This TCR beta chain was recovered during a study of T cell repertoires in cytomegalovirus infection. Using its own MiXCR run on the reads, TCRdb lists one record per CDR3 protein. The data hold approximately 170,000 distinct CDR3 sequences, with around an eighth observed a single time. CDR3 size: 12 residues. CDR1 and CDR2 from the germline V gene are SGHTA and FQGNSA. V was trimmed by 4 bases and J by 8 bases, leaving 11 bases between them. Whole-study results and caveats: The ex vivo response was dominated by HLA-C-restricted CMV-specific TCR beta clonotypes. Summed public TCR beta family frequency identified CMV carriers bearing the relevant HLA.

This clonotype was detected ten times or more. Its antigen is currently unknown. The TCR sequence derives from a human donor in good health (CMV status not recorded). Some clones in this sample may be carry-over from other donors' samples. Sequencing used PBMCs. The V and J genes are TRBV7-2 and TRBJ1-1; D is unresolved. The CDR3 sequence is CASSSLRLEAFF. CDR3 DNA: TGTGCCAGCAGCTCCCTCCGGCTGGAAGCTTTCTTT. The full variable domain, rest sourced from reference TRBV7-2 and TRBJ1-1, is GAGVSQSPSNKVTEKGKDVELRCDPISGHTALYWYRQSLGQGLEFLIYFQGNSAPDKSGLPSDRFSAERTGGSVSTLTIQRTQQEDSAVYLCASSSLRLEAFFGQGTRLTVV.